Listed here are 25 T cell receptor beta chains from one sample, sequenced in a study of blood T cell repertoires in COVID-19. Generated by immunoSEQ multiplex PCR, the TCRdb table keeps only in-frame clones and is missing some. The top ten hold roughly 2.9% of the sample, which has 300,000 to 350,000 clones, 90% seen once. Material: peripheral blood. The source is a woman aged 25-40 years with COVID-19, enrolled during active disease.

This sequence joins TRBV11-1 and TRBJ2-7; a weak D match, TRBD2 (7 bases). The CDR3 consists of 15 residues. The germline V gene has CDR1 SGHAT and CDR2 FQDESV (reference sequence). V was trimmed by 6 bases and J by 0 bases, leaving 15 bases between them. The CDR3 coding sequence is TGTGCCAGCAGGGAGGGGGGGTCTCCCTCCTACGAGCAGTACTTC. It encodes CASREGGSPSYEQYF.

CDR3: CASSLSRQGPGQPQHF. The CDR3 DNA follows: TGTGCCAGCAGTTTATCCCGACAGGGACCGGGTCAGCCCCAGCATTTT. The chain combines TRBV27 with TRBJ1-5; 7 nucleotides match TRBD1. Germline V gene sequence: CDR1 MNHEY, CDR2 SMNVEV (reference sequence). The CDR3 covers 16 residues. V dropped 0 bases and J dropped 6; count of bases not matched to a gene: 8.

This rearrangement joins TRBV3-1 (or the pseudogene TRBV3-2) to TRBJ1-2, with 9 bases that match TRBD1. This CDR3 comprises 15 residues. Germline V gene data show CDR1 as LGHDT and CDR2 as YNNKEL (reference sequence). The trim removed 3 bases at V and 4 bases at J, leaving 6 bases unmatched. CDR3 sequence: CASSQDRGETYGYTF. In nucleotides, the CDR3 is TGTGCCAGCAGCCAGGACAGGGGAGAGACCTATGGCTACACCTTC.

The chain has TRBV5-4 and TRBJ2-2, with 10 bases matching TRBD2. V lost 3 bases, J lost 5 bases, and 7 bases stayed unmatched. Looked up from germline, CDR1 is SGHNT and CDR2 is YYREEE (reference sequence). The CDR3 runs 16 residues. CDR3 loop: CASSSKREGQTGELFF. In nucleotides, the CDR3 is TGTGCCAGCAGCTCAAAGCGGGAGGGCCAAACCGGGGAGCTGTTTTTT. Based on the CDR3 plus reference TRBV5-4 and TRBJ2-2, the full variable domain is ETGVTQSPTHLIKTRGQQVTLRCSSQSGHNTVSWYQQALGQGPQFIFQYYREEENGRGNFPPRFSGLQFPNYSSELNVNALELDDSALYLCASSSKREGQTGELFFGEGSRLTVL.

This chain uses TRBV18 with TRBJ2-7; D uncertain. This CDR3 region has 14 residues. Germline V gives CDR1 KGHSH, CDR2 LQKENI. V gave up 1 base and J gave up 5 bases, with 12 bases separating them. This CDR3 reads CASSPLDSLDEQYF. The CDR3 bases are TGTGCCAGCTCACCACTCGACTCCCTCGACGAGCAGTACTTC. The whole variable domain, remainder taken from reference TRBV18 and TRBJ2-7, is NAGVMQNPRHLVRRRGQEARLRCSPMKGHSHVYWYRQLPEEGLKFMVYLQKENIIDESGMPKERFSAEFPKEGPSILRIQQVVRGDSAAYFCASSPLDSLDEQYFGPGTRLTVT.

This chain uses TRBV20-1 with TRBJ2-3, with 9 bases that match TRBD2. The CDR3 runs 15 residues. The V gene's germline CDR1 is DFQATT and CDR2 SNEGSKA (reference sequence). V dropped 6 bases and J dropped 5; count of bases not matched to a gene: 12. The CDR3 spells CSASSGSTGVDTQYF. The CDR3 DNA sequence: TGCAGTGCCAGTAGCGGGAGTACCGGAGTAGATACGCAGTATTTT.

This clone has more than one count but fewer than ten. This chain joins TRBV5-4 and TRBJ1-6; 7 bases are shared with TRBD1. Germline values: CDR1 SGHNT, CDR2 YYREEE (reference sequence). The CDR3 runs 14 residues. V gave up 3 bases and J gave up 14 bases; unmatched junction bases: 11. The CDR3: CASSSFDRDQSLHF. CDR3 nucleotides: TGTGCCAGCAGCTCGTTCGACAGGGATCAATCCCTCCACTTT.

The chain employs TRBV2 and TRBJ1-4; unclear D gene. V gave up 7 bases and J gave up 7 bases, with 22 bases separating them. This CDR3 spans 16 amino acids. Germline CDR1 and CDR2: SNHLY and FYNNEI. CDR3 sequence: CASTGRQEALPEKLFF. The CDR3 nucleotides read TGTGCCAGCACAGGTAGGCAGGAGGCCTTACCTGAAAAACTGTTTTTT.

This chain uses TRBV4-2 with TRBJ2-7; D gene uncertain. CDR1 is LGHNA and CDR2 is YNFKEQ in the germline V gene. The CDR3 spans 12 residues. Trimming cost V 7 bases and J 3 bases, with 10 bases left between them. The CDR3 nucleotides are TGTGCCAGCACCCCCTCGTACTACGAGCAGTACTTC. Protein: CASTPSYYEQYF.

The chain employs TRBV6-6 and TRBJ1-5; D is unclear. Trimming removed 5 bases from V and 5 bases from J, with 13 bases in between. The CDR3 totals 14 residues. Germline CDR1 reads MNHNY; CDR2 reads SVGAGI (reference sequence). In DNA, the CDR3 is TGTGCCAGCAGTAGCACAACTAGGGATCAGCCCCAGCATTTT. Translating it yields CASSSTTRDQPQHF.

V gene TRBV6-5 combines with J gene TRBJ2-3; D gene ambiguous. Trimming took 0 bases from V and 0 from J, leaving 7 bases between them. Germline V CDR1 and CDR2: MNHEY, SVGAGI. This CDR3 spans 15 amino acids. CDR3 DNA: TGTGCCAGCAGTTACTCGATCGGTAGCACAGATACGCAGTATTTT. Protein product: CASSYSIGSTDTQYF.

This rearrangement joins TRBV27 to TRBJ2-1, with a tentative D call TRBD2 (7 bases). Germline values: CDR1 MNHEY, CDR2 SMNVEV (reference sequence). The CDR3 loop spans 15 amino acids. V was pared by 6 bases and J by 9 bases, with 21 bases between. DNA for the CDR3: TGTGCCAGCAGCCGGCTAGGAGGGGGGAGGGGTGAGCAGTTCTTC. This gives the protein CASSRLGGGRGEQFF.

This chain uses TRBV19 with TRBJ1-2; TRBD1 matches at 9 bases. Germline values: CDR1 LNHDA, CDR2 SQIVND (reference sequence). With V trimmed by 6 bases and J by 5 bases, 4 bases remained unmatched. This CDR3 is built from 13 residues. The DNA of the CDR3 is TGTGCCAGTAGCATACAGGGGGCTTATGGCTACACCTTC. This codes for CASSIQGAYGYTF.

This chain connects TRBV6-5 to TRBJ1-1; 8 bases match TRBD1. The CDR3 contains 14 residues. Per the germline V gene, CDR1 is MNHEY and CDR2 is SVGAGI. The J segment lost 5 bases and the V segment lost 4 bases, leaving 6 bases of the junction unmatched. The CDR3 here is CASSSRTGNTEAFF. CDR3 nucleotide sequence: TGTGCCAGCAGTTCCAGGACAGGGAATACTGAAGCTTTCTTT.

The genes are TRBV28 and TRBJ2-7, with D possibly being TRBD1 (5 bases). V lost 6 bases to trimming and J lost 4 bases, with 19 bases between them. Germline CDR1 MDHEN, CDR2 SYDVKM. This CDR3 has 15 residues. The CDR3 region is CASSPGQGPPYEQYF. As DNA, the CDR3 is TGTGCCAGCAGCCCCGGTCAGGGCCCTCCATACGAGCAGTACTTC.

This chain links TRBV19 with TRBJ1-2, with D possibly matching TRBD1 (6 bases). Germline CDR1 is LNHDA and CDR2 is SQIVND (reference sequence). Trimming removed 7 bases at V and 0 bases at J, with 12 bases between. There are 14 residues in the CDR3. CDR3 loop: CASTTQGANYGYTF. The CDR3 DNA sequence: TGTGCCAGTACTACACAGGGAGCTAACTATGGCTACACCTTC.

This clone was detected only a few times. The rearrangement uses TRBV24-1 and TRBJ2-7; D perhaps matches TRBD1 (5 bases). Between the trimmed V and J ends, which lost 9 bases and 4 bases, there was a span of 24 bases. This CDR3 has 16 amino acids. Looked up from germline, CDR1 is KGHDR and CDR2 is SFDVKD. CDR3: CATADRDPSGLYEQYF. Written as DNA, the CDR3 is TGTGCCACCGCCGACAGAGACCCATCCGGCCTTTACGAGCAGTACTTC.

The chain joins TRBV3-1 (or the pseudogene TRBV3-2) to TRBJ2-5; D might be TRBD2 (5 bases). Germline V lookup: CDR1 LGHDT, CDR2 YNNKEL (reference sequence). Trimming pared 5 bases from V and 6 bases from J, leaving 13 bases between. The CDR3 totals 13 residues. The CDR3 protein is CASSDTGWQTQYF. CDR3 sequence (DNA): TGTGCCAGCAGCGATACGGGGTGGCAGACCCAGTACTTC.

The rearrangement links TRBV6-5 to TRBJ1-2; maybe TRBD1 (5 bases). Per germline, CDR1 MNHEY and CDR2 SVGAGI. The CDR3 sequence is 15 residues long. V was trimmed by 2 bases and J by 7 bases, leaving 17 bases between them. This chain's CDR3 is CASSYPQGRVVGYTF. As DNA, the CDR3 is TGTGCCAGCAGTTACCCCCAGGGTAGGGTGGTTGGCTACACCTTC.

The CDR3 is CATSRDLGTSSNEQFF. Written as DNA, the CDR3 is TGTGCCACCAGCAGAGATTTGGGGACTAGTTCGAATGAGCAGTTCTTC. The chain recombines TRBV15 with TRBJ2-1; 8 nucleotides line up with TRBD2. Germline V lookup: CDR1 LNHNV, CDR2 YYDKDF (reference sequence). Trimming cost V 0 bases and J 7 bases; bases outside gene matches: 8. The CDR3 is 16 amino acids.

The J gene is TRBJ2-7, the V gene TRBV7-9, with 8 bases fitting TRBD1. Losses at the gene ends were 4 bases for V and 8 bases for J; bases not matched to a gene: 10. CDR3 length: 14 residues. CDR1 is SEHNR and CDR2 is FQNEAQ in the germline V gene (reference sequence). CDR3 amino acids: CASSWAGQDPQQYF. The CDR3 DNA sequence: TGTGCCAGCAGCTGGGCGGGACAGGACCCTCAGCAGTACTTC.

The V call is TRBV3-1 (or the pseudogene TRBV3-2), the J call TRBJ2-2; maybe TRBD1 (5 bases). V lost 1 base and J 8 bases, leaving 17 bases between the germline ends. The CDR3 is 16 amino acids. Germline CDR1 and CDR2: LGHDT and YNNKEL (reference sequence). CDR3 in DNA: TGTGCCAGCAGCCAAGGGGCAGGGCCACAGGCAGGGGAGCTGTTTTTT. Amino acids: CASSQGAGPQAGELFF.

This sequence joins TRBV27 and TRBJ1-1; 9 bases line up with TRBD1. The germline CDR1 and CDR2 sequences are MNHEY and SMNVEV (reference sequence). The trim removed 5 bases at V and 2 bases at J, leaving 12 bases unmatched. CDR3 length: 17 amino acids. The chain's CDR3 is CASSRDRTGAINTEAFF. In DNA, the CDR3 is TGTGCCAGCAGTCGGGATAGGACAGGGGCTATCAACACTGAAGCTTTCTTT.

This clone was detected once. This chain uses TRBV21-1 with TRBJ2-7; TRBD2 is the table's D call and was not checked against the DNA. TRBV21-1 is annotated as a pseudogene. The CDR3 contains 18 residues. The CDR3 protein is CASSKDVGKREGSYEQYF. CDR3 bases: TGTGCCAGCAGCAAAGATGTAGGTAAGCGGGAGGGCTCCTACGAGCAGTACTTC.

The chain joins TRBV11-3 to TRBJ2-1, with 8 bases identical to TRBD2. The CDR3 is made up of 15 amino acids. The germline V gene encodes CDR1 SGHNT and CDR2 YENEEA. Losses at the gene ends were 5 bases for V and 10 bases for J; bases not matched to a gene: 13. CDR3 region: CASSRSGTSGWEQFF. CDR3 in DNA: TGTGCCAGCAGCCGATCCGGGACTAGTGGCTGGGAGCAGTTCTTC.